The 4 T cell receptor beta chains reported below all come from one sample, sequenced in a study of cytomegalovirus exposure and HLA in healthy donors. Both 60 Vbeta primers and 13 Jbeta primers went into the PCR. Generated by immunoSEQ multiplex PCR, the TCRdb table keeps only in-frame clones and is missing some. The sample lists some 220,000 clones, 82% occurring once. Material for sequencing was PBMCs. Source of these receptors: a woman in her thirties or forties in good health and CMV-seronegative.

This chain connects TRBV19 to TRBJ1-2; possibly TRBD1 for D (5 bases). Germline V gene sequence: CDR1 LNHDA, CDR2 SQIVND (reference sequence). This CDR3 has 14 residues. Trimming cost V 5 bases and J 7 bases, with 17 bases left between them. CDR3 nucleotides: TGTGCCAGTAGTCACCCACAGGAATTGGGTGGCTACACCTTC. Amino acid sequence: CASSHPQELGGYTF.

The chain joins TRBV7-3 to TRBJ1-5; 7 positions match TRBD1. With 6 bases clipped from V and 4 bases from J, the junction kept 18 bases outside the gene matches. Germline-derived CDR1 and CDR2 are SGHTA and FQGTGA. The CDR3 loop spans 18 amino acids. The DNA of the CDR3 is TGTGCCAGCAGTTCAAAAGGAGGGTGGGACAGTCATAATCAGCCCCAGCATTTT. It specifies CASSSKGGWDSHNQPQHF.

The chain links TRBV11-2 to TRBJ1-3; maybe TRBD1 (6 bases). V was shortened by 5 bases and J by 0 bases, with 11 bases between the two germline ends. The CDR3 is 15 residues long. CDR1 is SGHAT, CDR2 FQNNGV, per germline. The CDR3 region has the DNA TGTGCCAGCAGCCCCAGGGGTGCCTCTGGAAACACCATATATTTT. Protein sequence: CASSPRGASGNTIYF.

The chain carries TRBV6-6 and TRBJ2-7; TRBD2 matches at 11 bases. The CDR3 runs 15 residues. Germline loops: CDR1 MNHNY, CDR2 SVGAGI (reference sequence). V lost 7 bases to trimming and J lost 2 bases; unmatched junction nucleotides: 7. Written as DNA, the CDR3 is TGTGCCAGCATCCAACTAGCGGGGGCCCCCTACGAGCAGTACTTC. Residues: CASIQLAGAPYEQYF.